The rows below give T cell receptor beta chains drawn from one sample of a study of patients and donors after allogeneic stem cell transplantation. TCRdb reprocessed the RT-PCR reads with MiXCR, giving one entry per CDR3 protein. This sample has about a million distinct CDR3 sequences; around 17% occur once, and the top ten carry around 6%. The sequenced sample was blood, either unsorted or a sorted T cell fraction (not recorded which). All receptors come from a human donor who was either an allogeneic HSCT recipient or a stem cell or donor lymphocyte infusion donor (not recorded which). It is not recorded whose cells these are; they may come from a transplant donor. CDR3s include the opening cysteine and the closing phenylalanine or tryptophan. The D gene is left open where the match is weak. A clone size is listed for some rows: how often the clone was seen (once, few, many), or a class if it is expanded.

d_call	clone_size	v_call	j_call	cdr3_aa	cdr3_nt
-	few	TRBV6-1	TRBJ1-1	CASSEAARRNTEAFF	TGTGCCAGCAGTGAAGCGGCCAGGAGGAACACTGAAGCTTTCTTT
-	few	TRBV4-3	TRBJ2-7	CASSQDPGVGRNHCCRYF	TGCGCCAGCAGCCAAGATCCAGGGGTCGGCAGGAATCATTGTTGCCGGTACTTC
-	few	TRBV9	TRBJ2-4	CASSAQGGLAKNIQYF	TGTGCCAGCAGCGCGCAGGGGGGTCTAGCCAAAAACATTCAGTACTTC
-	-	TRBV28	TRBJ2-5	CASNPTRIRSQTQYF	TGTGCCAGCAATCCTACAAGGATCAGGAGTCAGACCCAGTACTTC
-	-	TRBV27	TRBJ1-1	CASSTDRRGEAFF	TGTGCCAGCAGCACCGACCGACGGGGTGAAGCTTTCTTT
-	-	TRBV5-1	TRBJ1-2	CASSLLQGDYGYTF	TGCGCCAGCAGCTTGTTGCAGGGCGACTATGGCTACACCTTC
TRBD1	few	TRBV9	TRBJ2-1	CASSEWDRGNEQFF	TGTGCCAGCAGCGAGTGGGACAGGGGCAATGAGCAGTTCTTC
-	-	TRBV18	TRBJ2-7	CASSPGFHYEQYF	TGTGCCAGCTCACCTGGGTTTCACTACGAGCAGTACTTC
TRBD1	-	TRBV11-1	TRBJ2-7	CASSQGQGKGYEQYF	TGTGCCAGCAGCCAAGGACAGGGCAAGGGTTACGAGCAGTACTTC
-	-	TRBV3-1	TRBJ2-7	CASSSKTGLTYEQYF	TGTGCCAGCAGTTCGAAGACAGGATTAACCTACGAGCAGTACTTC
-	-	TRBV6-5	TRBJ1-1	CASSYHISGTEAFF	TGTGCCAGCAGTTACCATATTTCGGGCACTGAAGCTTTCTTT
-	many	TRBV5-1	TRBJ1-3	CASSRESSGNTIYF	TGCGCCAGCAGCCGAGAGAGCTCTGGAAACACCATATATTTT
-	few	TRBV6-5	TRBJ2-7	CASSLGSRQYF	TGTGCCAGCAGCCTCGGTAGCCGGCAGTACTTC
TRBD1	-	TRBV7-9	TRBJ1-2	CASSLQTGVGGYTF	TGTGCCAGCAGCCTTCAGACAGGGGTTGGAGGCTACACCTTC
-	-	TRBV9	TRBJ1-5	CASSVTGTNQPQHF	TGTGCCAGCAGCGTTACTGGAACCAATCAGCCCCAGCATTTT
TRBD1	-	TRBV2	TRBJ2-1	CASSQGQGFNEQFF	TGTGCCAGCTCCCAGGGACAGGGATTCAATGAGCAGTTCTTC
-	few	TRBV7-2	TRBJ2-7	CASRTGIKSYEQYF	TGTGCCAGCAGAACAGGGATCAAGTCCTACGAGCAGTACTTC
-	few	TRBV27	TRBJ2-5	CASKRTANDQETQYF	TGTGCCAGCAAACGGACGGCAAACGATCAAGAGACCCAGTACTTC
TRBD1	few	TRBV29-1	TRBJ2-7	CSVVPWTGGPYEQYF	TGCAGCGTTGTCCCCTGGACAGGGGGGCCCTACGAGCAGTACTTC
-	few	TRBV9	TRBJ2-7	CASSEGDNSYEQYF	TGTGCCAGCAGCGAGGGGGACAACTCCTACGAGCAGTACTTC
TRBD1	many	TRBV7-2	TRBJ1-1	CASSQKGQGLEAFF	TGTGCCAGCAGCCAGAAAGGACAGGGCCTTGAAGCTTTCTTT
TRBD1	many	TRBV7-6	TRBJ2-5	CASSFLGQQETQYF	TGTGCCAGCAGCTTTTTGGGACAGCAAGAGACCCAGTACTTC
TRBD1	-	TRBV12-3/TRBV12-4	TRBJ1-6	CASSLVGRGRALHF	TGTGCCAGCAGTTTAGTGGGGAGGGGGCGTGCCCTCCACTTT
TRBD1	-	TRBV12-3/TRBV12-4	TRBJ1-1	CASSLTVGGQTHTEAFF	TGTGCCAGCAGTTTAACCGTCGGGGGACAGACGCACACTGAAGCTTTCTTT
-	-	TRBV4-2	TRBJ2-5	CASSQTQRETQYF	TGTGCCAGCAGCCAAACACAAAGGGAGACCCAGTACTTC
TRBD1	-	TRBV29-1	TRBJ1-6	CSVRIRGTGDNSPLHF	TGCAGCGTCCGCATACGGGGGACAGGGGATAATTCACCCCTCCACTTT
-	few	TRBV27	TRBJ2-7	CASSSRGNYEQYF	TGTGCCAGCAGTTCAAGGGGGAACTACGAGCAGTACTTC
-	-	TRBV5-1	TRBJ2-7	CASSPDLAPEQYF	TGCGCCAGCAGCCCGGACTTGGCCCCGGAGCAGTACTTC
TRBD1	-	TRBV20-1	TRBJ2-3	CSASGQGSTDTQYF	TGCAGTGCTTCGGGACAGGGGTCCACAGATACGCAGTATTTT
-	-	TRBV18	TRBJ1-2	CASSPGAGANYGYTF	TGTGCCAGCTCACCTGGGGCAGGGGCAAACTATGGCTACACCTTC
-	few	TRBV6-6	TRBJ1-1	CASSKAGTEAFF	TGTGCCAGCTCAAAAGCGGGCACTGAAGCTTTCTTT
-	-	TRBV19	TRBJ2-3	CASSILRGTDTQYF	TGTGCCAGTAGTATCCTCCGGGGCACAGATACGCAGTATTTT
TRBD1	-	TRBV7-2	TRBJ1-1	CASSPGQGLEAFF	TGTGCCAGCAGCCCAGGACAGGGTTTGGAAGCTTTCTTT
-	few	TRBV20-1	TRBJ2-3	CSASQGIDTQYF	TGCAGTGCTAGTCAGGGGATAGATACGCAGTATTTT
TRBD2	few	TRBV6-1	TRBJ2-2	CASSTRTSGSSTGELFF	TGTGCCAGCAGCACCCGGACTAGCGGGAGTAGCACCGGGGAGCTGTTTTTT
-	few	TRBV6-5	TRBJ2-1	CASSARGGEQFF	TGTGCCAGCAGTGCCCGAGGGGGAGAGCAGTTCTTC
-	many	TRBV12-3/TRBV12-4	TRBJ1-4	CASSWAGETNEKLFF	TGTGCCAGCAGTTGGGCAGGGGAGACTAATGAAAAACTGTTTTTT
-	-	TRBV30	TRBJ2-5	CAWSVETQYF	TGTGCCTGGAGTGTAGAGACCCAGTACTTC
TRBD1	few	TRBV24-1	TRBJ2-2	CATSDLDRGSTGELFF	TGTGCCACCAGTGATTTAGACAGGGGGTCCACCGGGGAGCTGTTTTTT
TRBD1	-	TRBV6-5	TRBJ1-1	CASSYDRVEYAEAFF	TGTGCCAGCAGTTACGACAGGGTTGAGTACGCTGAAGCTTTCTTT